This T cell receptor beta chain was obtained from a study of lymphopenia after photon versus proton radiotherapy. Study-wide results and caveats: Post-nadir TCR diversity decline inversely tracked overall survival among those who died.

A word on this clone: Its cognate antigen is unknown.

Profiled with immunoSEQ multiplex PCR; TCRdb holds only in-frame clones, not every one. The table shows around 62,000 clones, with about four fifths occurring only once. The receptor's source is a man in his sixties with pancreatic cancer. This material consisted of peripheral blood, taken from a patient treated with proton-based radiotherapy.

The CDR3 spells CASSPQAGVVTDTQYF. The CDR3 DNA is TGTGCCAGCAGTCCGCAGGCGGGAGTGGTGACAGATACGCAGTATTTT. The chain couples TRBV2 to TRBJ2-3; 7 bases line up with TRBD2. Trimming took 5 bases from V and 3 from J; bases not matched to a gene: 11. CDR1 is SNHLY and CDR2 is FYNNEI in the germline V gene. The CDR3 extends over 16 amino acids.